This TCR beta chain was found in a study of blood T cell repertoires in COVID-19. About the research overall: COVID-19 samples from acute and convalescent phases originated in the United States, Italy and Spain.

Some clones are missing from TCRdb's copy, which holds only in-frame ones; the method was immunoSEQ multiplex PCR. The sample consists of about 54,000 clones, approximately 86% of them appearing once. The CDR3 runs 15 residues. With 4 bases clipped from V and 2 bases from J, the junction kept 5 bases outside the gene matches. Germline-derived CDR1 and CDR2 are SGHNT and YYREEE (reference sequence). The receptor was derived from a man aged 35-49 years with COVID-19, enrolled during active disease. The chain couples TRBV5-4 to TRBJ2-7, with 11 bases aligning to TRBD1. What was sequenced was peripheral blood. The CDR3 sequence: CASSQPGQGAYEQYF. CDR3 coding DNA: TGTGCCAGCAGCCAACCGGGACAGGGGGCCTACGAGCAGTACTTC.